This T cell receptor (beta chain) was captured by sequencing in a study of cytomegalovirus exposure and HLA in healthy donors. Findings of the study overall: Productive rates of about 87% or about 30% were seen for most TCR beta V segments in an earlier analysis.

13 Jbeta primers and 60 Vbeta primers were used for the PCR. The repertoire was sequenced with immunoSEQ multiplex PCR; TCRdb's copy has only in-frame clones and lacks some. There are 95,000 to 150,000 clones in the sample; roughly four fifths occur only once, and less than 4% lies in the top ten. V lost 4 bases and J lost 4, with 14 bases in between. Germline CDR1 and CDR2: MNHEY and SVGAGI. This CDR3 contains 15 residues. Participants comprised healthy donors of bone marrow. This clone was found a few times. Its antigen remains unidentified. The J gene is TRBJ1-3, the V gene TRBV6-5, with D possibly TRBD1 on 6 matching bases. This receptor was taken from a woman aged 25 to 39 in good health and CMV-seropositive. Sequences were obtained from PBMCs. The CDR3 is CASSSSGGRGNTIYF. CDR3 DNA: TGTGCCAGCAGTTCCTCCGGGGGGCGCGGAAACACCATATATTTT.